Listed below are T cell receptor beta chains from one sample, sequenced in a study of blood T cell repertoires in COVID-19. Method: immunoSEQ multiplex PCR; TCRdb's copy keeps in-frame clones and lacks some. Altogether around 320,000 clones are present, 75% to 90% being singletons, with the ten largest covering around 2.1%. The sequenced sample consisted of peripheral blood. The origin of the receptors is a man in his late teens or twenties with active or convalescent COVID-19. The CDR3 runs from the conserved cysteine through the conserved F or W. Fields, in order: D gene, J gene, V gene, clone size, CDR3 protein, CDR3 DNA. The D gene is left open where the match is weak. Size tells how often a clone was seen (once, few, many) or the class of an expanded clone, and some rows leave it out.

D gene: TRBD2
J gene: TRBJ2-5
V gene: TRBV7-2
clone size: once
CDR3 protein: CANEAGGVETQYF
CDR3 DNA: TGTGCCAACGAAGCGGGAGGTGTTGAGACCCAGTACTTC

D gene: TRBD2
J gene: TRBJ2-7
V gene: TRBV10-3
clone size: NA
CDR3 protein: CAISESAGTYEQYF
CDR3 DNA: TGTGCCATCAGTGAGTCAGCGGGGACCTACGAGCAGTACTTC

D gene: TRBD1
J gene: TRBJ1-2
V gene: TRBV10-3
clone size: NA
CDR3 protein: CAISTLGTGGFDYGYTF
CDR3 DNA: TGTGCCATCAGTACGCTTGGGACAGGGGGCTTCGACTATGGCTACACCTTC

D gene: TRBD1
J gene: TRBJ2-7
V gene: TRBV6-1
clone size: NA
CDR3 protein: CASSEARTHGGQGHYEQYF
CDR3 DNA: TGTGCCAGCAGTGAAGCCAGAACCCACGGAGGACAGGGCCACTACGAGCAGTACTTC

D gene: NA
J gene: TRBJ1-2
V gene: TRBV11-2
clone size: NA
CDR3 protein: CASSLVSYNGYTF
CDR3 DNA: TGTGCCAGCAGCTTAGTTAGTTATAATGGCTACACCTTC

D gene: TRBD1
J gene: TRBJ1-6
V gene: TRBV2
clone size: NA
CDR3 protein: CASMRDRANSPLHF
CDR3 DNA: TGTGCCAGCATGAGGGACAGGGCTAATTCACCCCTCCACTTT

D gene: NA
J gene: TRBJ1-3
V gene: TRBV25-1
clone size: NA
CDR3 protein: CASSEGHSSGNTIYF
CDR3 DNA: TGTGCCAGCAGTGAGGGACATAGCTCTGGAAACACCATATATTTT

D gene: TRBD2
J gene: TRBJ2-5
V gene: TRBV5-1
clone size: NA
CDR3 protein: CASSLRASGGSGETQYF
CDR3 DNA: TGCGCCAGCAGCCTGAGGGCTAGCGGAGGCTCCGGAGAGACCCAGTACTTC

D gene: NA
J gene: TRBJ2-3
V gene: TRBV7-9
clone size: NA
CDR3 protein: CASDQQGSGTDTQYF
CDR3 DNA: TGTGCCAGCGACCAGCAGGGCTCGGGCACAGATACGCAGTATTTT

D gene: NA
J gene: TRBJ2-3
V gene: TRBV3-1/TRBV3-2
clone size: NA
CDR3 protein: CASSQEAASQAGDTQYF
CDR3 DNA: TGTGCCAGCAGCCAAGAAGCCGCTAGCCAGGCGGGAGATACGCAGTATTTT

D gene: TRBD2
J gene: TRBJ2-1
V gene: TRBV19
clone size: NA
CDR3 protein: CASSIFGGGPYNEQFF
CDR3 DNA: TGTGCCAGTAGTATATTCGGGGGAGGGCCGTACAATGAGCAGTTCTTC

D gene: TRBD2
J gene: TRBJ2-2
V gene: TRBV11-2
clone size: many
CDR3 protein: CASSLGSGAPRGELFF
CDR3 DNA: TGTGCCAGCAGCTTAGGGAGCGGGGCTCCGCGAGGGGAGCTGTTTTTT

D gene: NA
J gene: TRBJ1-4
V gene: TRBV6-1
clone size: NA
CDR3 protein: CASSEQGIEKLFF
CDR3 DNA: TGTGCCAGCAGTGAACAGGGGATTGAAAAACTGTTTTTT

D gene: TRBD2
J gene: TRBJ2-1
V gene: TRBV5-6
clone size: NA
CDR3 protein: CASSGLADLYSYNEQFF
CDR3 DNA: TGTGCCAGCAGCGGGCTAGCGGACCTATACTCCTACAATGAGCAGTTCTTC

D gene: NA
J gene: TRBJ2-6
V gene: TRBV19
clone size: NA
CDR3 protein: CASSMRRSGANVLTF
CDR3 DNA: TGTGCCAGTAGTATGAGGCGATCTGGGGCCAACGTCCTGACTTTC

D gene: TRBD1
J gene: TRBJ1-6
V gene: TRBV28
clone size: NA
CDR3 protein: CASSPPGQWNSPLHF
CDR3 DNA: TGTGCCAGCAGTCCACCGGGACAGTGGAATTCACCCCTCCACTTT

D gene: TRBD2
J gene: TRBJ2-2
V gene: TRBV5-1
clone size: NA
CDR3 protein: CASSLRLAGSTGELFF
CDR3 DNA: TGCGCCAGCAGCTTGCGTCTAGCGGGGTCCACCGGGGAGCTGTTTTTT

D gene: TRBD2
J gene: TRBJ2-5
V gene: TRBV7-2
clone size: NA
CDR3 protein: CASSALPSTSGTETQYF
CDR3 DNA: TGTGCCAGCAGCGCCCTACCCTCCACTAGCGGGACGGAGACCCAGTACTTC

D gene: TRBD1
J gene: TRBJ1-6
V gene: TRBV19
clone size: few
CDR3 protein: CASSSNRGAVGAPLHF
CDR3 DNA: TGTGCCAGTAGTTCCAACAGGGGCGCGGTCGGGGCACCCCTCCACTTT

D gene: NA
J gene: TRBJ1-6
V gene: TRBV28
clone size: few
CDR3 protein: CASQIPGSSPLHF
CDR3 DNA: TGTGCCAGCCAGATCCCAGGGTCCTCACCCCTCCACTTT

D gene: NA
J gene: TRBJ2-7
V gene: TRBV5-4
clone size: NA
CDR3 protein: CASSSGQRVYEQYF
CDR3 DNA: TGTGCCAGCAGCTCCGGACAGAGAGTCTACGAGCAGTACTTC

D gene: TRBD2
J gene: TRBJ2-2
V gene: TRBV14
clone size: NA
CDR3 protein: CASSQDLAELTGELFF
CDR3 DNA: TGTGCCAGCAGCCAAGACCTAGCGGAGTTAACCGGGGAGCTGTTTTTT

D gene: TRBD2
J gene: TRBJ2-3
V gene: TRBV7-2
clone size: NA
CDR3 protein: CASSPGLAGVIDTQYF
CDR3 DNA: TGTGCCAGCAGCCCTGGACTAGCGGGAGTTATAGATACGCAGTATTTT

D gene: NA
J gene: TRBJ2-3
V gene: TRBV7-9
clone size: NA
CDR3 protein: CASSSLADTQYF
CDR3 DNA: TGTGCCAGCAGCTCTTTAGCGGATACGCAGTATTTT

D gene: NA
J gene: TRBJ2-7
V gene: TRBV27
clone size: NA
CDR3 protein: CASSFYSSSYEQYF
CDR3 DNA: TGTGCCAGCAGTTTTTACTCAAGCTCCTACGAGCAGTACTTC

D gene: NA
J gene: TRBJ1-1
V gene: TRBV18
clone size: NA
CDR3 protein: CASSPGPNTEAFF
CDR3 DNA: TGTGCCAGCTCACCAGGCCCGAACACTGAAGCTTTCTTT

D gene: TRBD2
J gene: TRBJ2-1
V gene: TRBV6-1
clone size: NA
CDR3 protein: CASSEVRESYNEQFF
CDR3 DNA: TGTGCCAGCAGTGAGGTGCGGGAGTCCTACAATGAGCAGTTCTTC

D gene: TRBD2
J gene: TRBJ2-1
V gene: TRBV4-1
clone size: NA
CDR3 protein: CASSVGLAGVSSYNEQFF
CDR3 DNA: TGCGCCAGCAGCGTCGGACTAGCGGGGGTAAGCTCCTACAATGAGCAGTTCTTC

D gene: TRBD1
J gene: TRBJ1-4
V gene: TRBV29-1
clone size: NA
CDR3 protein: CSVGVGTGGRELFF
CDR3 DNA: TGCAGCGTTGGTGTTGGGACAGGCGGCAGAGAACTGTTTTTT

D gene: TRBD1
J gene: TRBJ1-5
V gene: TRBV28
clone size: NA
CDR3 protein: CASSSQGAGQPQHF
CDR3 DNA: TGTGCCAGCAGTTCCCAGGGGGCAGGACAGCCCCAGCATTTT

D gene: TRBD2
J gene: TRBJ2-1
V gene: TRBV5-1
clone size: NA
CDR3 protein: CASSLEGGRFYNEQFF
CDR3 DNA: TGCGCCAGCAGCTTGGAGGGCGGGAGGTTCTACAATGAGCAGTTCTTC

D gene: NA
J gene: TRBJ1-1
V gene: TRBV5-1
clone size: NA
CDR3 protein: CASRPTAGSGTEAFF
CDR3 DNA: TGCGCCAGCAGACCTACTGCAGGTTCTGGCACTGAAGCTTTCTTT

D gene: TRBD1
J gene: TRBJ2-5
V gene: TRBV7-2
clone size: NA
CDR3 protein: CASSFRTGETQYF
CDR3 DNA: TGTGCCAGCAGCTTCAGGACAGGAGAGACCCAGTACTTC

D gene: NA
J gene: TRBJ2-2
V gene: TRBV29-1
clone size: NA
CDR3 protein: CSVVRGTGELFF
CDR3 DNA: TGCAGCGTTGTTCGGGGGACCGGGGAGCTGTTTTTT

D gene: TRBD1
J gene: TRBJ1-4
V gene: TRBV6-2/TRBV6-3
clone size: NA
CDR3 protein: CASSSPPAGGKEKLFF
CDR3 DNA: TGTGCCAGCAGTTCCCCCCCGGCAGGGGGCAAGGAAAAACTGTTTTTT

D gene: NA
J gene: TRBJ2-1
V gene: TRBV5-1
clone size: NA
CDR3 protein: CASSTGQNYNEQFF
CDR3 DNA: TGCGCCAGCAGCACAGGACAGAACTACAATGAGCAGTTCTTC

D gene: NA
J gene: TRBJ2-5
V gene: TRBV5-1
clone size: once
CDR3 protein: CASSLLSMQETQYF
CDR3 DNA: TGCGCCAGCAGCCTGTTATCTATGCAAGAGACCCAGTACTTC

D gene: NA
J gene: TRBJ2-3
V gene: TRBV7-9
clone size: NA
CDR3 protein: CASSLRNSRNGDTQYF
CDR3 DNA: TGTGCCAGCAGCTTAAGGAACAGTAGGAATGGAGATACGCAGTATTTT

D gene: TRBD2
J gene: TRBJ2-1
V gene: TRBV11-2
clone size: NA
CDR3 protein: CASSRTSGYNEQFF
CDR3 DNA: TGTGCCAGCAGCCGGACTAGCGGATACAATGAGCAGTTCTTC

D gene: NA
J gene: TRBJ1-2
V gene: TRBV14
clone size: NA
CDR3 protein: CASSPQGQDFYGYTF
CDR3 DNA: TGTGCCAGCAGCCCCCAGGGGCAGGACTTCTATGGCTACACCTTC

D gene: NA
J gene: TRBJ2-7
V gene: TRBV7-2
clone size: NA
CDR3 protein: CASSSDSAQGSYEQYF
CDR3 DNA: TGTGCCAGCAGCTCCGATAGCGCACAGGGCTCCTACGAGCAGTACTTC

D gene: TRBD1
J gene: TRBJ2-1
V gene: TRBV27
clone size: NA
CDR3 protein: CASSLTTGSTSDEQFF
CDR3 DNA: TGTGCCAGCAGTTTAACGACAGGGTCCACATCCGATGAGCAGTTCTTC

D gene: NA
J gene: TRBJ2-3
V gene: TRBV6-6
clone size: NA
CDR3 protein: CASSAQDPSTDTQYF
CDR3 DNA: TGTGCCAGCAGTGCTCAGGATCCGTCTACAGATACGCAGTATTTT

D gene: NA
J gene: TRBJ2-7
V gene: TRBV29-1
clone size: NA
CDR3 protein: CSATDGVYEQYF
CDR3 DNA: TGCAGCGCAACGGACGGGGTTTACGAGCAGTACTTC

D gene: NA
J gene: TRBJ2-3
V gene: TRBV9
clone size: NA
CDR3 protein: CASSAYTGPRGATDTQYF
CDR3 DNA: TGTGCCAGCAGCGCATATACCGGGCCCAGGGGGGCCACAGATACGCAGTATTTT

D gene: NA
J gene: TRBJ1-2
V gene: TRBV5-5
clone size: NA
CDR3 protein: CASSLFLGSGGYTF
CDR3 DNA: TGTGCCAGCAGCTTGTTCCTGGGTTCGGGTGGCTACACCTTC

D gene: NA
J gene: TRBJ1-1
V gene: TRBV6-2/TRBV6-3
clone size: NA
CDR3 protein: CASSLNQGHNTEAFF
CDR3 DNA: TGTGCCAGCAGCCTAAACCAGGGGCACAACACTGAAGCTTTCTTT

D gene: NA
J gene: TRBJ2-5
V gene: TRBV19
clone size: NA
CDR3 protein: CASSRTVTQETQYF
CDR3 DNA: TGTGCCAGTAGTAGAACAGTCACACAAGAGACCCAGTACTTC

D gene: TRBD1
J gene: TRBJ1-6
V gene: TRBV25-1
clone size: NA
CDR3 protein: CASRDRGVPYRLDSPLHF
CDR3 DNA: TGTGCCAGCAGAGACAGGGGGGTACCCTACAGGTTAGATTCACCCCTCCACTTT

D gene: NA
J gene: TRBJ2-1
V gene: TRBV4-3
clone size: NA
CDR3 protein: CASSLMTGNGGEQFF
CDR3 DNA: TGCGCCAGCAGCCTTATGACAGGGAACGGGGGTGAGCAGTTCTTC

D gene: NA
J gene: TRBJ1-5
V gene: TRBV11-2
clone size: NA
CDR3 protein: CASSRNPGLPQHF
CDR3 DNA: TGTGCCAGCAGCCGTAACCCGGGATTGCCCCAGCATTTT

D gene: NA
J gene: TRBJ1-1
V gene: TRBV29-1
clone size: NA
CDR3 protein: CSVEGLAGANTEAFF
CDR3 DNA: TGCAGCGTTGAAGGACTCGCAGGGGCTAACACTGAAGCTTTCTTT

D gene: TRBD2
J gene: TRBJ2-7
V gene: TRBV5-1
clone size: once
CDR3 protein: CASSSGLAGTSSYEQYF
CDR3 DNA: TGCGCCAGCAGCTCGGGACTAGCGGGAACAAGCTCCTACGAGCAGTACTTC

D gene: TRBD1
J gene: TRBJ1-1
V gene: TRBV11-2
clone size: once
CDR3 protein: CASSLTGPGTEAFF
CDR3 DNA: TGTGCCAGCAGCTTGACAGGGCCAGGGACTGAAGCTTTCTTT

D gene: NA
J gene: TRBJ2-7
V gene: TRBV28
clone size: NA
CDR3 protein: CASSRGYEQYF
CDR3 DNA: TGTGCCAGCAGTAGGGGGTACGAGCAGTACTTC

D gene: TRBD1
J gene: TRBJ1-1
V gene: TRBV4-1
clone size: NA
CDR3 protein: CASSQVHGTGNTEAFF
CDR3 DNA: TGCGCCAGCAGCCAAGTCCATGGGACAGGGAACACTGAAGCTTTCTTT

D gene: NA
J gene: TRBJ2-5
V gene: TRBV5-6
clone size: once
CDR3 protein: CASSGVSPETQYF
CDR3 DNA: TGTGCCAGCTCGGGAGTGTCTCCCGAGACCCAGTACTTC

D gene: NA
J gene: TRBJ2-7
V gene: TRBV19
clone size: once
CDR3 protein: CASSIGDFATGYEQYF
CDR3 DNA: TGTGCCAGTAGTATAGGGGACTTCGCGACCGGCTACGAGCAGTACTTC

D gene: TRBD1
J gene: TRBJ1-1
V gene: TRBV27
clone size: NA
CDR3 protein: CASSAWTGWTTEAFF
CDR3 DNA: TGTGCCAGCAGTGCCTGGACAGGCTGGACCACTGAAGCTTTCTTT

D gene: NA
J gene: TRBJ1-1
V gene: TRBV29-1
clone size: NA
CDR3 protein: CSVRVLNTEAFF
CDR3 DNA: TGCAGCGTAAGAGTCCTAAACACTGAAGCTTTCTTT